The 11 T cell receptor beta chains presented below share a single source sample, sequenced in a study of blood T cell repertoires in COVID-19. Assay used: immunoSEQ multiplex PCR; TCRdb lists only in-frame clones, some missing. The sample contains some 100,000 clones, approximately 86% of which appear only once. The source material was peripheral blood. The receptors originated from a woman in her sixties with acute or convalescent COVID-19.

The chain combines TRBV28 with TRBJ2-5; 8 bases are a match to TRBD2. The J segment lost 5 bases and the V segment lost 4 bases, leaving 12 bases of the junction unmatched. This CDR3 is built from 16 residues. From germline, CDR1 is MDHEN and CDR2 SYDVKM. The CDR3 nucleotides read TGTGCCAGCAGTTCCTCCCGGGGGGGGGCTTGGGAGACCCAGTACTTC. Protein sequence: CASSSSRGGAWETQYF.

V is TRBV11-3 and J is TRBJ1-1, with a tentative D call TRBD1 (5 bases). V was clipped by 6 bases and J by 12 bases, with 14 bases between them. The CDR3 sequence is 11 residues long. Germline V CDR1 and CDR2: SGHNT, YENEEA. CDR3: CASSYRTETFF. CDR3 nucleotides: TGTGCCAGCAGTTACAGGACCGAAACTTTCTTT.

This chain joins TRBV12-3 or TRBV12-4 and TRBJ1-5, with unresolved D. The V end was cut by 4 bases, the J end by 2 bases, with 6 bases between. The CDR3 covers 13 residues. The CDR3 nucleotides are TGTGCCAGCAGTTCGCAGGGCAATCAGCCCCAGCATTTT. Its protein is CASSSQGNQPQHF.

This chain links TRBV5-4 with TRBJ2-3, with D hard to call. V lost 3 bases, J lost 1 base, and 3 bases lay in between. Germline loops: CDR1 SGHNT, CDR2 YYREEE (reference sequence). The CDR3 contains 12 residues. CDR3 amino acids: CASSSGTDTQYF. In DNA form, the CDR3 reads TGTGCCAGCAGCTCGGGCACAGATACGCAGTATTTT. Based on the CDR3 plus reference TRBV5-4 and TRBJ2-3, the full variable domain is ETGVTQSPTHLIKTRGQQVTLRCSSQSGHNTVSWYQQALGQGPQFIFQYYREEENGRGNFPPRFSGLQFPNYSSELNVNALELDDSALYLCASSSGTDTQYFGPGTRLTVL.

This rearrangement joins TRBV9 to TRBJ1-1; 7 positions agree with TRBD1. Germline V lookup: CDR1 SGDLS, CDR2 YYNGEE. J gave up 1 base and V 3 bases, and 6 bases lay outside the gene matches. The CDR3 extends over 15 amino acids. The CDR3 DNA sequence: TGTGCCAGCAGCGATATACGGACAGGGAACACTGAAGCTTTCTTT. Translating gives CASSDIRTGNTEAFF.

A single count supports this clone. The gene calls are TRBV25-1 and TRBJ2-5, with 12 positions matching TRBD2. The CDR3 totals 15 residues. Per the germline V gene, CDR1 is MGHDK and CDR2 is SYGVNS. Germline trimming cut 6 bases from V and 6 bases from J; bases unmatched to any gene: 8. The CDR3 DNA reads TGTGCCAGCAGGGCGACTAGCGGGAGTATAAAGACCCAGTACTTC. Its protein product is CASRATSGSIKTQYF.

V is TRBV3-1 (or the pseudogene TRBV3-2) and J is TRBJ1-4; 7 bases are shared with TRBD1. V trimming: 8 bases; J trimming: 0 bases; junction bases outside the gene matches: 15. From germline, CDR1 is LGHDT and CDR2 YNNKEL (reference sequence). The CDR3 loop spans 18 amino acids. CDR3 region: CASAKRDSTFATNEKLFF. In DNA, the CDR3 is TGTGCCAGCGCTAAAAGGGACAGTACTTTTGCAACTAATGAAAAACTGTTTTTT.

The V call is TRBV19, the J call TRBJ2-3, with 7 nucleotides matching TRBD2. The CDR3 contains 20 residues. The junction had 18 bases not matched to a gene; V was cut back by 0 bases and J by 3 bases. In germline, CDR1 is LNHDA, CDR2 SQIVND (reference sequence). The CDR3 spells CASSIDKATGSLARTDTQYF. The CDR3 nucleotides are TGTGCCAGTAGTATAGATAAGGCGACCGGGTCACTAGCGCGTACAGATACGCAGTATTTT.

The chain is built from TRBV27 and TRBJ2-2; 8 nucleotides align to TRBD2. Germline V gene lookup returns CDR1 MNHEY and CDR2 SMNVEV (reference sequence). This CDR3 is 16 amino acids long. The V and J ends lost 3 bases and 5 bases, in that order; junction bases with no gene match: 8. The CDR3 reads CASSFSAGERTGELFF. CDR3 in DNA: TGTGCCAGCAGTTTCTCAGCGGGAGAGAGAACCGGGGAGCTGTTTTTT.

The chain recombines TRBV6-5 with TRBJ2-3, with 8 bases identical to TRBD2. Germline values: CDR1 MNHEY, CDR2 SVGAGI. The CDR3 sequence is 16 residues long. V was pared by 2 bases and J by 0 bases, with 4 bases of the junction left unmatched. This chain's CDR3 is CASSYMASGSTDTQYF. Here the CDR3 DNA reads TGTGCCAGCAGTTACATGGCTAGCGGGAGCACAGATACGCAGTATTTT.

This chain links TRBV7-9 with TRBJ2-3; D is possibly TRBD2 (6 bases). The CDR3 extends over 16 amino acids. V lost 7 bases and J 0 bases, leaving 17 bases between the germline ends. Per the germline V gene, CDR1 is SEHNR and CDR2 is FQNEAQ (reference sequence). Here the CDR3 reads CASTGGALTSTDTQYF. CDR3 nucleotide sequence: TGTGCCAGCACCGGAGGGGCCCTCACTAGCACAGATACGCAGTATTTT. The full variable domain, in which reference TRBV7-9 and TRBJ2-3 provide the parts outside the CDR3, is DTGVSQNPRHKITKRGQNVTFRCDPISEHNRLYWYRQTLGQGPEFLTYFQNEAQLEKSRLLSDRFSAERPKGSFSTLEIQRTEQGDSAMYLCASTGGALTSTDTQYFGPGTRLTVL.